This T cell receptor (beta chain) is drawn from a study of T cell responses to AZD1222 COVID-19 vaccine. Repertoires were generated with immunoSEQ multiplex PCR, while TCRdb's copy carries only in-frame clones and drops some. The sample holds approximately 120,000 clones, approximately 87% seen once. Germline CDR1 is LNHDA and CDR2 is SQIVND (reference sequence). Losses at the gene ends were 7 bases for V and 8 bases for J; bases not matched to a gene: 19. This CDR3 is built from 16 residues. The clonotype comes from an adult in good health. The sequenced sample was peripheral blood, obtained on day 0 of AZD1222 vaccination. This rearrangement joins TRBV19 to TRBJ1-1; 7 bases line up with TRBD1. The CDR3 region has the DNA TGTGCCAGTAACCACCCCCAGGGGAGGGGGCTCGGAGAAGCTTTCTTT. Translated: CASNHPQGRGLGEAFF.